One and the same sample provided the 22 T cell receptor beta chains below, sequenced in a study of CD4 T cells in relation to SARS-CoV-2 and coronaviruses. Unexposed donor CD4+ T cells date from about 2011-2018, before the COVID-19 pandemic. After less than 11 days of culture, CD4+ T cells were isolated. Repertoires were generated with immunoSEQ multiplex PCR, while TCRdb's copy carries only in-frame clones and drops some. The data show just over 15,000 clones, 76% seen once. Antigens for these TCRs are unknown. Sequencing was carried out using CD4+ T cells from PBMCs, cultured in vitro. The receptors were gathered from a human donor in good health.

The chain is built from TRBV6-1 and TRBJ1-6, with D hard to call. Deletions cut 1 base from V and 8 bases from J, with 12 bases between. The germline V gene encodes CDR1 MNHNS and CDR2 SASEGT. The CDR3 covers 15 residues. In DNA form, the CDR3 reads TGTGCCAGCAGTGAAGACGGGGAGCCCGATTCACCCCTCCACTTT. As protein: CASSEDGEPDSPLHF.

This clone has just a few counts. V usage is TRBV5-1 and J usage is TRBJ1-1; 8 bases agree with TRBD1. This CDR3 is built from 14 residues. V shed 4 bases, J shed 4 bases, and the junction held 6 bases outside the gene matches. Germline-derived CDR1 and CDR2 are SGHRS and YFSETQ. CDR3 amino acids: CASSLRTGTTEAFF. The CDR3 DNA reads as TGCGCCAGCAGCCTACGGACAGGGACCACTGAAGCTTTCTTT.

This clone was counted once. This chain links TRBV6-6 with TRBJ2-1; possibly TRBD1 or TRBD2 for D (5 bases each). Trimming stripped 7 bases from V and 4 bases from J, with 17 bases between. Per the germline V gene, CDR1 is MNHNY and CDR2 is SVGAGI (reference sequence). The CDR3 covers 15 residues. The CDR3 nucleotides read TGTGCCAGCATACCGGGACGGGGCCGTTACAATGAGCAGTTCTTC. The encoded protein is CASIPGRGRYNEQFF.

The rearrangement uses TRBV24-1 and TRBJ2-1; 7 bases agree with TRBD2. Germline V gene lookup returns CDR1 KGHDR and CDR2 SFDVKD. After removal of 5 bases from V and 3 bases from J, the junction contained 6 bases not matched to a gene. This CDR3 comprises 15 residues. Here the CDR3 DNA reads TGTGCCACCAGTGCGAGACGGGACTACTACAATGAGCAGTTCTTC. Its protein is CATSARRDYYNEQFF.

The chain uses TRBV19 and TRBJ2-3; TRBD2 is a possible D gene (6 bases). The V end was cut by 6 bases, the J end by 1 base, with 17 bases between. The CDR3 has 16 amino acids. Germline assignment: CDR1 LNHDA and CDR2 SQIVND (reference sequence). The CDR3 bases are TGTGCCAGTAGCCGAAGGGAGGCAGTAGGCACAGATACGCAGTATTTT. Translated: CASSRREAVGTDTQYF.

The V and J genes are TRBV6-5 and TRBJ2-1; D gene unclear. CDR1 MNHEY and CDR2 SVGAGI come from the germline V gene. The germline V and J ends were trimmed by 7 bases and 8 bases, with 12 bases remaining between them. The CDR3 spans 12 residues. The chain's CDR3 is CASNSRSDEQFF. CDR3 DNA: TGTGCCAGCAACTCAAGGTCCGATGAGCAGTTCTTC.

CDR3 DNA sequence: TGTGCCAGCAGCTTGGAACGATATGACGAGCAGTACTTC. As protein: CASSLERYDEQYF. The chain joins TRBV2 to TRBJ2-7; D call uncertain. The CDR3 covers 13 residues. CDR1 is SNHLY, CDR2 FYNNEI, per germline. V lost 6 bases and J lost 5, with 14 bases in between.

CDR3 coding DNA: TGTGCCAGCAGCTCGACAGCTGGCGGGACTGAAGCTTTCTTT. The encoded protein is CASSSTAGGTEAFF. This rearrangement joins TRBV7-8 to TRBJ1-1; D is possibly TRBD1 (5 bases). Trimming took off 4 bases at V and 5 bases at J, with 14 bases between the two ends. Germline V gives CDR1 SGHVS, CDR2 FQNEAQ. The CDR3 has 14 residues.

The rearrangement joins TRBV3-1 (or the pseudogene TRBV3-2) to TRBJ1-2, with D possibly TRBD1 on 6 matching bases. V was cut by 1 base and J by 8 bases, with 14 bases left in between. Germline V gene data show CDR1 as LGHDT and CDR2 as YNNKEL (reference sequence). The CDR3 length is 14 residues. The CDR3 is CASSQGAGGPGYTF. CDR3 DNA sequence: TGTGCCAGCAGCCAAGGCGCCGGGGGCCCCGGCTACACCTTC.

The chain joins TRBV6-5 to TRBJ1-1; D remains ambiguous. The CDR3 is 13 residues long. Trimming took off 1 base at V and 4 bases at J, with 7 bases between the two ends. From germline, CDR1 is MNHEY and CDR2 SVGAGI. The CDR3 region is CASSYFSGTEAFF. In DNA, the CDR3 is TGTGCCAGCAGTTACTTTTCGGGCACTGAAGCTTTCTTT.

This rearrangement joins TRBV6-4 to TRBJ1-2; tentatively, D is TRBD1 (6 bases). CDR1 is MRHNA, CDR2 SNTAGT, per germline. The V gene lost 7 bases and the J gene lost 4 bases, with 16 bases spanning the gap. This CDR3 has 14 residues. CDR3 region: CASTPEGGSYGYTF. The CDR3 coding sequence is TGTGCCAGCACCCCAGAGGGGGGAAGCTATGGCTACACCTTC.

This chain joins TRBV30 and TRBJ2-7, with D maybe TRBD1 (6 bases). This CDR3 is built from 16 residues. Trimming removed 2 bases at V and 5 bases at J, with 22 bases between. The germline V gene encodes CDR1 GTSNPN and CDR2 SVGIG (reference sequence). In DNA, the CDR3 is TGTGCCTGGAGTTCCATGGGGCCCGGGACACGCAACGAGCAGTACTTC. It encodes CAWSSMGPGTRNEQYF.

CDR3 sequence (DNA): TGTGCCAGCACTACAGGGGGCTTGGGCACTGAAGCTTTCTTT. Protein sequence: CASTTGGLGTEAFF. The chain carries TRBV6-6 and TRBJ1-1, with 9 bases fitting TRBD1. Germline V lookup: CDR1 MNHNY, CDR2 SVGAGI (reference sequence). CDR3 size: 14 residues. V lost 7 bases and J lost 4; bases outside the gene matches: 7.

The chain links TRBV5-1 to TRBJ1-2, with D possibly being TRBD1 (5 bases). Germline loops: CDR1 SGHRS, CDR2 YFSETQ. The CDR3 loop spans 15 amino acids. The V end was cut by 0 bases, the J end by 4 bases, with 13 bases between. The CDR3 DNA reads as TGCGCCAGCAGCTTGGGACAGCCTTACGCCTATGGCTACACCTTC. It yields the protein CASSLGQPYAYGYTF. Supplemented by reference TRBV5-1 and TRBJ1-2, the full variable domain reads KAGVTQTPRYLIKTRGQQVTLSCSPISGHRSVSWYQQTPGQGLQFLFEYFSETQRNKGNFPGRFSGRQFSNSRSEMNVSTLELGDSALYLCASSLGQPYAYGYTFGSGTRLTVV.

The rearrangement uses TRBV5-4 and TRBJ2-3; D is ambiguous. CDR1 is SGHNT, CDR2 YYREEE, per germline (reference sequence). Trimming shortened V by 1 base and J by 3 bases, and 12 bases separated the two germline ends. CDR3 size: 15 residues. The CDR3 DNA reads TGTGCCAGCAGCTTGTGGTTGGATTCTACAGATACGCAGTATTTT. Translated: CASSLWLDSTDTQYF.

The chain carries TRBV5-1 and TRBJ2-3; D is ambiguous. The germline gives CDR1 SGHRS, CDR2 YFSETQ. The CDR3 has 13 amino acids. Trimming took 4 bases from V and 7 from J, leaving 13 bases between them. As DNA, the CDR3 is TGCGCCAGCAGCCCGGTCGCCCCTAATACGCAGTATTTT. It translates to CASSPVAPNTQYF.

This clone was counted only a few times. The chain employs TRBV7-3 and TRBJ2-2; 8 bases agree with TRBD1. Trimming took 6 bases from V and 4 from J; bases not matched to a gene: 7. Germline assignment: CDR1 SGHTA and CDR2 FQGTGA. The CDR3 is made up of 15 amino acids. CDR3 amino acids: CASRTGTGRTGELFF. The DNA of the CDR3 is TGTGCCAGCAGAACCGGGACAGGTCGCACCGGGGAGCTGTTTTTT.

The chain joins TRBV6-2 or TRBV6-3 to TRBJ2-2, with 9 bases matching TRBD2. CDR1 MNHEY and CDR2 SVGEGT come from the germline V gene. The CDR3 has 15 residues. V shed 5 bases and J 5 bases; nucleotides not matched to a gene: 6. In DNA form, the CDR3 reads TGTGCCAGCAGTATAGCGGGAGTAAGGACCGGGGAGCTGTTTTTT. Translating gives CASSIAGVRTGELFF.

This clone has only a few counts. The CDR3 protein is CASSQQTDSSPLHF. CDR3 nucleotides: TGTGCCAGCAGCCAGCAGACCGATAGTTCACCCCTCCACTTT. The chain combines TRBV6-5 with TRBJ1-6; no firm D call. CDR3 length: 14 amino acids. V lost 6 bases, J lost 9 bases, and 15 bases lay in between. CDR1 is MNHEY and CDR2 is SVGAGI in the germline V gene.

The chain couples TRBV30 to TRBJ1-1; TRBD1 is a possible D gene (6 bases). V was pared by 0 bases and J by 4 bases, with 15 bases between. CDR1 is GTSNPN and CDR2 is SVGIG in the germline V gene (reference sequence). The CDR3 totals 15 residues. The CDR3 region has the DNA TGTGCCTGGAGTGTGGGGGAGGGGGGGTCCACTGAAGCTTTCTTT. It translates to CAWSVGEGGSTEAFF. Based on the CDR3 plus reference TRBV30 and TRBJ1-1, the full variable domain is SQTIHQWPATLVQPVGSPLSLECTVEGTSNPNLYWYRQAAGRGLQLLFYSVGIGQISSEVPQNLSASRPQDRQFILSSKKLLLSDSGFYLCAWSVGEGGSTEAFFGQGTRLTVV.

Sample share makes this clone medium-sized (0.01 to 0.1%). J is TRBJ2-3 and V is TRBV9; D uncertain. The CDR3 contains 13 residues. Germline V gives CDR1 SGDLS, CDR2 YYNGEE. V dropped 3 bases and J dropped 2 bases, with 7 bases sitting between them. As DNA, the CDR3 is TGTGCCAGCAGCGCTTTGATCACAGATACGCAGTATTTT. It is translated as CASSALITDTQYF.

The gene calls are TRBV3-1 (or the pseudogene TRBV3-2) and TRBJ2-7, with 8 bases matching TRBD2. Germline lookup yields CDR1 LGHDT and CDR2 YNNKEL (reference sequence). The CDR3 spans 15 residues. J lost 2 bases, V lost 2 bases, and 5 bases had no gene match. CDR3 loop: CASSQPGGTTYEQYF. The CDR3 nucleotides read TGTGCCAGCAGCCAACCGGGGGGGACTACCTACGAGCAGTACTTC.